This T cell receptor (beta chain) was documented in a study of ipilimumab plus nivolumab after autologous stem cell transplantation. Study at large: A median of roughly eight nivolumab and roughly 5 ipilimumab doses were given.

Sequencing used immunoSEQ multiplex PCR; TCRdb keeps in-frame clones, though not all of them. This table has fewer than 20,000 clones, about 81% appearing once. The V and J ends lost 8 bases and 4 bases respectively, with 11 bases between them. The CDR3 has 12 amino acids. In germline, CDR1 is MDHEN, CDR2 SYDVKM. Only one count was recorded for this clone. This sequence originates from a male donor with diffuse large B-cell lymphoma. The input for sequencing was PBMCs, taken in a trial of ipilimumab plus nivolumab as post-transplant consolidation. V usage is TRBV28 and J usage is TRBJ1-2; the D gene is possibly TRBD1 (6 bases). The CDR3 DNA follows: TGTGCCAGCCGACAGGCCTCCTATGGCTACACCTTC. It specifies CASRQASYGYTF.